This note documents a single TCR beta chain sequence. Trimming took 0 bases from V and 1 from J; bases not matched to a gene: 10. Germline CDR1 is SSHAT and CDR2 is FNYEAQ (reference sequence). The CDR3 totals 19 residues. As originally analysed: By means of reference gene primer amplification, nucleated cell counts were estimated. TCRdb's table, derived via immunoSEQ multiplex PCR, lists solely in-frame clones and lacks some. For V, J and clone size, that table is used; D and trimming come from the DNA. The table records about 68,000 clones, about 82% of them present only once. The sample comes from a study of blood T cell repertoires in COVID-19.

The receptor comes from a man in his fifties or sixties with acute or convalescent COVID-19. The sequencing sample was made of peripheral blood. V and J are TRBV7-7 and TRBJ2-2, with TRBD2 matching over 8 bases. As DNA, the CDR3 is TGTGCCAGCAGCTTAGCGCTATGGAAGCGGGGGAAGAACACCGGGGAGCTGTTTTTT. As protein: CASSLALWKRGKNTGELFF.